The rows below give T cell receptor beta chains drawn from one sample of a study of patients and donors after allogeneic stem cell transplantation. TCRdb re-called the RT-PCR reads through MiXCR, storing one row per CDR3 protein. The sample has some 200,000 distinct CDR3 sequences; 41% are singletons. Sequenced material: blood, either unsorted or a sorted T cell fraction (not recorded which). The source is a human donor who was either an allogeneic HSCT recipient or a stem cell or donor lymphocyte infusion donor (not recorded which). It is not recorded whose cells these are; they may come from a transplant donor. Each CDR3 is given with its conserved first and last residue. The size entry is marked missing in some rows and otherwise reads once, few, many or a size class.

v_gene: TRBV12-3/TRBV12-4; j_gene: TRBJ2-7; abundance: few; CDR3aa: CASSLLLDPSSYEQYF
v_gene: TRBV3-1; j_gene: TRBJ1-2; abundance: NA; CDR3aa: CASSQDLGDLRGYTF
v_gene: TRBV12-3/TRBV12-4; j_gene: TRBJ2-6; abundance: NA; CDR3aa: CASSSVAGGSGANVLTF
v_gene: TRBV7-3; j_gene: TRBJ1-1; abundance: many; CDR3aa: CASSLKSGGRAEAFF
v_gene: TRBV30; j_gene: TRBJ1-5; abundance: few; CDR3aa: CAWSEGRISNQPQHF
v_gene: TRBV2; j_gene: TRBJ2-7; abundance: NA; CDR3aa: CASSEESGGEQYF
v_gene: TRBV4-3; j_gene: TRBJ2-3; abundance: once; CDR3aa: CASSQDGAGGYTDTQYF
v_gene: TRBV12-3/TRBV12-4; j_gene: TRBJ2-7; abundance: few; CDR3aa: CASSFSHEQYF
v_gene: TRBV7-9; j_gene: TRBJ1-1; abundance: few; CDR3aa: CASSFRDRNTEAFF
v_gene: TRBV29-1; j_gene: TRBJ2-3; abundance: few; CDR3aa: CSVERTGSTDTQYF
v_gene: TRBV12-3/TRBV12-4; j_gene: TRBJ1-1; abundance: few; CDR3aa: CASSLRSGAPSSMNTEAFF
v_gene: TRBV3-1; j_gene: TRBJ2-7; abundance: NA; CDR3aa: CASSQDTSYEQYF